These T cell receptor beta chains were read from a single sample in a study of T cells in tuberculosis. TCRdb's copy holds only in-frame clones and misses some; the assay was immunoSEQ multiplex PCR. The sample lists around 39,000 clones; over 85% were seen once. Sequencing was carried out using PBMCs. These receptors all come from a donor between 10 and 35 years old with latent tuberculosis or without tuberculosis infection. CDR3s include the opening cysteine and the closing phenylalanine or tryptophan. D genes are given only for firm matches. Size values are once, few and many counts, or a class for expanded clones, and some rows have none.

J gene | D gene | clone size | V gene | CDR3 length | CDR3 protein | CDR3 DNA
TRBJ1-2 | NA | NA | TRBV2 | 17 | CASRSDGGSIRVLGYTF | TGTGCCAGCAGGTCAGACGGGGGGTCAATAAGGGTCCTTGGCTACACCTTC
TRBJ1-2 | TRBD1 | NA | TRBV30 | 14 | CAWSTGATNYGYTF | TGTGCCTGGAGCACAGGGGCCACTAACTATGGCTACACCTTC
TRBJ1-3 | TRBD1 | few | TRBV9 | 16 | CASSAGGTVAGNTIYF | TGTGCCAGCAGCGCGGGGGGGACAGTTGCTGGAAACACCATATATTTT
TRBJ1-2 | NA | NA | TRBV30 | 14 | CAWSANPGGHGYTF | TGTGCCTGGAGTGCCAACCCGGGGGGTCATGGCTACACCTTC
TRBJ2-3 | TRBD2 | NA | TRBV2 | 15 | CASSVRTSVTDTQYF | TGTGCCAGCAGTGTCCGGACTAGCGTAACAGATACGCAGTATTTT
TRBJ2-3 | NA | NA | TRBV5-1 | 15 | CASSPRERSTDTQYF | TGCGCCAGCAGCCCCCGCGAGCGGTCCACAGATACGCAGTATTTT
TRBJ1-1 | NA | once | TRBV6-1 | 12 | CASPKGDTEAFF | TGTGCCAGCCCGAAGGGGGACACTGAAGCTTTCTTT
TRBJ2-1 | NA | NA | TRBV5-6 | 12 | CASSLGVGEQFF | TGTGCCAGCAGCTTGGGGGTCGGGGAGCAGTTCTTC
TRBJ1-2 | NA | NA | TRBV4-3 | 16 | CASSQDFLQDTYGYTF | TGCGCCAGCAGCCAAGATTTTCTGCAGGACACATATGGCTACACCTTC
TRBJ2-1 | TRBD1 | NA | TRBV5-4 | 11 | CASSNSRGLFF | TGTGCCAGCAGCAACAGCAGGGGGCTTTTCTTC
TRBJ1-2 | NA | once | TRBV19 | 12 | CASRGQYYGYTF | TGTGCCAGTAGGGGGCAGTACTATGGCTACACCTTC
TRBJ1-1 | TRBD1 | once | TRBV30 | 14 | CAWSAGQGNTEAFF | TGTGCCTGGAGTGCAGGACAGGGGAACACTGAAGCTTTCTTT
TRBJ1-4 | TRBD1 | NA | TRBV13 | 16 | CASSTRDRGVREKLFF | TGTGCCAGCAGCACCCGGGACAGGGGTGTGCGTGAAAAACTGTTTTTT
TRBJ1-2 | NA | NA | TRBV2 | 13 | CASSHGTNYGYTF | TGTGCCAGCAGTCACGGGACTAACTATGGCTACACCTTC
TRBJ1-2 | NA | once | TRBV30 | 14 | CAWKSGDRHYGYTF | TGTGCCTGGAAATCAGGGGATCGGCACTATGGCTACACCTTC
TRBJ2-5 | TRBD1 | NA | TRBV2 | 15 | CASTYAGTGGETQYF | TGTGCCAGCACCTACGCCGGGACAGGGGGAGAGACCCAGTACTTC
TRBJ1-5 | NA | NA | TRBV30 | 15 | CAWSVGTITDQPQHF | TGTGCCTGGAGTGTAGGGACTATTACGGATCAGCCCCAGCATTTT